This T cell receptor (beta chain) was captured in a study of regulatory T cells in long-lasting Graves disease. Overall study context: Prior antithyroid drug treatment in newly diagnosed Graves' patients lasted under 3 months. Notes on the study in general: No thyroid tissue was studied; the work used peripheral blood only.

This sample's time point: newly diagnosed GD, antithyroid drugs for less than 3 months. The authors made the TCR library using RNA they extracted from PBMCs. Patients hailed from an endocrinology department in Xi'an, China. Worth noting for this clonotype: Its target is unknown.

Building the TCR beta libraries relied on iRepertoire HTBI primers, and CDR3 regions underwent Arm-PCR. TCRdb fed the multiplex PCR reads into MiXCR, producing one record per CDR3 protein. The table lists about 530,000 distinct CDR3 sequences, roughly 15% of them singletons. These data were likewise used in another study, on T cells in Graves' hyperthyroidism and ophthalmopathy. Per that study: Model output signaled ophthalmopathy a median approximately six months ahead of onset.

The sequenced sample was peripheral blood mononuclear cells (PBMCs), obtained at new diagnosis, from a patient treated with antithyroid drugs. This sequence originates from a woman in her forties or fifties with Graves disease.

The DNA of the CDR3 is TGTGCCAGCAGTCCGCAGGGGGCGCAGAACACTGAAGCTTTCTTT. This gives the protein CASSPQGAQNTEAFF. The gene calls are TRBV28 and TRBJ1-1, with 8 nucleotides matching TRBD1. The V segment lost 5 bases and the J segment 1 base; nucleotides outside the gene matches: 6. The germline V gene encodes CDR1 MDHEN and CDR2 SYDVKM. This CDR3 has 15 residues.